This entry lists 32 T cell receptor beta chains sequenced from one sample in a study of blood T cell repertoires in COVID-19. Profiled with immunoSEQ multiplex PCR; TCRdb holds only in-frame clones, not every one. The sample shows about 93,000 clones, under 90% of them seen only once. The sequenced sample was peripheral blood. These receptors were collected from a human donor with active COVID-19. The donor label of this sample is uncertain.

The genes are TRBV7-8 and TRBJ1-6, with a possible D match to TRBD1 (6 bases). Trimming took off 5 bases at V and 7 bases at J, with 15 bases between the two ends. Germline CDR1 and CDR2: SGHVS and FQNEAQ. There are 15 residues in the CDR3. CDR3 sequence reads: CASSPKDSGNSPLHF. CDR3 in DNA: TGTGCCAGCAGCCCAAAGGACAGCGGAAATTCACCCCTCCACTTT.

The chain joins TRBV9 to TRBJ2-1, with 14 bases matching TRBD2. This CDR3 contains 15 residues. J was trimmed by 9 bases and V by 2 bases; bases with no gene match: 4. The germline V gene encodes CDR1 SGDLS and CDR2 YYNGEE. CDR3 residues: CASSVGTSGGLEQFF. CDR3 DNA: TGTGCCAGCAGCGTCGGGACTAGCGGGGGTCTTGAGCAGTTCTTC.

This clone appeared once. The chain has TRBV5-4 and TRBJ1-2; 7 bases match TRBD1. Trimming took 4 bases from V and 6 from J; bases not matched to a gene: 9. CDR3 length: 14 residues. CDR1 is SGHNT, CDR2 YYREEE, per germline (reference sequence). The CDR3 loop is CASSVRQGSHGYTF. CDR3 nucleotides: TGTGCCAGCAGCGTTAGACAGGGTTCACATGGCTACACCTTC.

This clone has only one observation. This rearrangement joins TRBV7-2 to TRBJ2-2; D might be TRBD2 (6 bases). V lost 5 bases and J lost 2, with 12 bases in between. The CDR3 spans 15 residues. Germline loops: CDR1 SGHTA, CDR2 FQGNSA. Here the CDR3 reads CASSPSDCNTGELFF. The CDR3 coding sequence is TGTGCCAGCAGCCCTAGCGATTGTAACACCGGGGAGCTGTTTTTT.

In its sample, this clone was seen a few times. V is TRBV30 and J is TRBJ1-1; D not resolved. The germline gives CDR1 GTSNPN, CDR2 SVGIG (reference sequence). Between the trimmed V and J ends, which lost 1 base and 7 bases, there was a span of 10 bases. This CDR3 has 12 amino acids. CDR3 DNA: TGTGCCTGGAGTGCGCGAGGCCTTGAAGCTTTCTTT. Protein sequence: CAWSARGLEAFF. Full variable domain (missing parts from reference TRBV30 and TRBJ1-1): SQTIHQWPATLVQPVGSPLSLECTVEGTSNPNLYWYRQAAGRGLQLLFYSVGIGQISSEVPQNLSASRPQDRQFILSSKKLLLSDSGFYLCAWSARGLEAFFGQGTRLTVV.

The V call is TRBV18, the J call TRBJ1-2, with D tentatively TRBD1 (5 bases). Germline CDR1 and CDR2: KGHSH and LQKENI. Trimming cost V 2 bases and J 6 bases, with 16 bases left between them. The CDR3 length is 15 residues. This CDR3 reads CASSPDGPGINGYTF. As DNA, the CDR3 is TGTGCCAGCTCACCAGACGGGCCAGGGATAAATGGCTACACCTTC.

The chain joins TRBV7-2 to TRBJ1-4; TRBD1 matches 9 bases. Per germline, CDR1 SGHTA and CDR2 FQGNSA. The CDR3 has 15 amino acids. Trimming took 5 bases from V and 7 from J; bases not matched to a gene: 8. The CDR3 DNA sequence: TGTGCCAGCAGCCCGAACAGGGGGCGTTTTGAAAAACTGTTTTTT. Its protein is CASSPNRGRFEKLFF.

V gene TRBV7-9 combines with J gene TRBJ2-1; 7 positions agree with TRBD1. J lost 0 bases, V lost 6 bases, and 8 bases had no gene match. This CDR3 spans 16 amino acids. Germline CDR1 and CDR2: SEHNR and FQNEAQ (reference sequence). DNA of the CDR3: TGTGCCAGCAGTCAGACAGGGCAGATCTCCTACAATGAGCAGTTCTTC. Its protein is CASSQTGQISYNEQFF.

The rearrangement uses TRBV5-1 and TRBJ2-2; possible D gene TRBD1, 5 bases. CDR1 is SGHRS and CDR2 is YFSETQ in the germline V gene. V dropped 1 base and J dropped 5 bases, with 6 bases sitting between them. CDR3 length: 13 residues. The CDR3 nucleotides are TGCGCCAGCAGCTTGTCAGGGACCGGGGAGCTGTTTTTT. Translated, it gives CASSLSGTGELFF.

The V and J genes are TRBV4-2 and TRBJ2-5; TRBD2 aligns across 10 bases. The CDR3 runs 17 residues. After removal of 2 bases from V and 1 base from J, the junction contained 7 bases not matched to a gene. From germline, CDR1 is LGHNA and CDR2 YNFKEQ. The CDR3 protein is CASSQLSGGDFQETQYF. The CDR3 coding sequence is TGTGCCAGCAGCCAATTGAGCGGGGGGGACTTCCAAGAGACCCAGTACTTC.

This sequence joins TRBV6-5 and TRBJ1-2; D perhaps matches TRBD1 (5 bases). The CDR3 runs 15 residues. In germline, CDR1 is MNHEY, CDR2 SVGAGI. Trimming shortened V by 2 bases and J by 2 bases, and 12 bases separated the two germline ends. The CDR3 DNA reads TGTGCCAGCAGTTACGGGACTTCAGAAAACTATGGCTACACCTTC. As protein: CASSYGTSENYGYTF.

The J gene is TRBJ2-1, the V gene TRBV7-2, with a tentative D call TRBD1 (6 bases). CDR3 size: 16 residues. The V and J ends lost 2 bases and 6 bases respectively, with 17 bases between them. Germline lookup yields CDR1 SGHTA and CDR2 FQGNSA. CDR3 coding DNA: TGTGCCAGCAGCTTAACCGAGGGGGTGAAGGGCAATGAGCAGTTCTTC. Translation gives CASSLTEGVKGNEQFF.

The rearrangement joins TRBV30 to TRBJ2-7; D ambiguous. The CDR3 contains 12 residues. The germline CDR1 and CDR2 sequences are GTSNPN and SVGIG (reference sequence). V lost 3 bases and J lost 1, with 7 bases in between. The CDR3 bases are TGTGCCTGGAGCCTATCATCCTACGAGCAGTACTTC. Residues: CAWSLSSYEQYF. Full variable domain (outside the CDR3, taken from reference TRBV30 and TRBJ2-7): SQTIHQWPATLVQPVGSPLSLECTVEGTSNPNLYWYRQAAGRGLQLLFYSVGIGQISSEVPQNLSASRPQDRQFILSSKKLLLSDSGFYLCAWSLSSYEQYFGPGTRLTVT.

V gene TRBV13 combines with J gene TRBJ1-2, with D perhaps matching TRBD1 (6 bases). The ends were cut back, 5 bases at V and 4 bases at J, with 14 bases in the middle. CDR1 is PRHDT, CDR2 FYEKMQ, per germline (reference sequence). The CDR3 extends over 14 amino acids. In DNA form, the CDR3 reads TGTGCCAGCAGCCCCGGGCAGGGGTTCTATGGCTACACCTTC. Protein sequence: CASSPGQGFYGYTF.

The chain couples TRBV6-1 to TRBJ2-7, with TRBD1 matching over 9 bases. Germline-derived CDR1 and CDR2 are MNHNS and SASEGT. This CDR3 region has 14 residues. Trimming at V came to 6 bases and at J to 0 bases, leaving 3 bases not matched to a gene. CDR3 loop: CASRQGARSYEQYF. DNA for the CDR3: TGTGCCAGCAGACAGGGGGCGCGCTCCTACGAGCAGTACTTC.

J is TRBJ2-5 and V is TRBV5-4, with a weak D call TRBD1 (6 bases). The germline gives CDR1 SGHNT, CDR2 YYREEE (reference sequence). The CDR3 is 14 amino acids. V lost 3 bases, J lost 2 bases, and 11 bases lay in between. CDR3 residues: CASSSGQKQETQYF. In DNA form, the CDR3 reads TGTGCCAGCAGCTCCGGACAGAAACAAGAGACCCAGTACTTC. The variable domain in full, with the rest retrieved from reference TRBV5-4 and TRBJ2-5, is ETGVTQSPTHLIKTRGQQVTLRCSSQSGHNTVSWYQQALGQGPQFIFQYYREEENGRGNFPPRFSGLQFPNYSSELNVNALELDDSALYLCASSSGQKQETQYFGPGTRLLVL.

The table lists this clone with a few counts. The chain employs TRBV27 and TRBJ2-7; D gene unclear. Germline V gene sequence: CDR1 MNHEY, CDR2 SMNVEV (reference sequence). Trimming shortened V by 10 bases and J by 7 bases, and 14 bases separated the two germline ends. The CDR3 totals 11 residues. The CDR3, as DNA: TGTGCCACGCAGGCCACGAAGGAGCAGTACTTC. It encodes CATQATKEQYF.

The chain carries TRBV5-5 and TRBJ1-1; D is ambiguous. CDR1 is SGHKS, CDR2 YYEKEE, per germline (reference sequence). The CDR3 is 15 residues long. Trimming took 3 bases from V and 0 from J, leaving 12 bases between them. The DNA for the CDR3 is TGTGCCAGCAGCTCAGTGTTGTCCATGAACACTGAAGCTTTCTTT. Its protein is CASSSVLSMNTEAFF.

This rearrangement joins TRBV4-2 to TRBJ2-3; D may be TRBD2 (5 bases). Trimming cost V 2 bases and J 0 bases, with 9 bases left between them. CDR1 is LGHNA, CDR2 YNFKEQ, per germline. CDR3 size: 15 residues. In DNA form, the CDR3 reads TGTGCCAGCAGCCAACCGGGAACCAGCACAGATACGCAGTATTTT. It encodes CASSQPGTSTDTQYF.

This clone was observed a handful of times. This chain connects TRBV7-7 to TRBJ2-7; TRBD1 agrees at 10 bases. Germline assignment: CDR1 SSHAT and CDR2 FNYEAQ (reference sequence). CDR3 length equals 15 residues. V shed 8 bases and J 0 bases; nucleotides not matched to a gene: 7. The CDR3 region has the DNA TGTGCCAGCGCCCCGGGACAGGGGAGCTCCTACGAGCAGTACTTC. Its protein is CASAPGQGSSYEQYF.

The chain joins TRBV4-1 to TRBJ2-3; TRBD2 agrees at 14 bases. Germline CDR1 reads MGHRA; CDR2 reads YSYEKL. CDR3 size: 19 residues. J was trimmed by 8 bases and V by 4 bases; bases with no gene match: 17. The CDR3: CASSPNLFRLAGGRATQYF. CDR3 sequence (DNA): TGCGCCAGCAGCCCGAACCTGTTCCGACTAGCGGGGGGGCGGGCTACGCAGTATTTT.

The chain carries TRBV2 and TRBJ2-3; D may be TRBD1 (6 bases). Between the trimmed V and J ends, which lost 6 bases and 2 bases, there was a span of 9 bases. In germline, CDR1 is SNHLY, CDR2 FYNNEI. The CDR3 consists of 13 residues. The CDR3 here is CASSGDITDTQYF. The CDR3, as DNA: TGTGCCAGCAGCGGGGACATCACAGATACGCAGTATTTT.

This clone was seen once. The rearrangement links TRBV20-1 to TRBJ1-4; no clear D gene. The CDR3 contains 13 residues. Trimming cost V 3 bases and J 8 bases, with 13 bases left between them. The germline V gene has CDR1 DFQATT and CDR2 SNEGSKA (reference sequence). In DNA form, the CDR3 reads TGCAGTGCTAGTAGCAGGATCCAGGAAAAACTGTTTTTT. Protein sequence: CSASSRIQEKLFF.

V usage is TRBV6-9 and J usage is TRBJ1-1; TRBD1 agrees at 7 bases. CDR3 length: 17 residues. Germline V gene sequence: CDR1 MNHGY, CDR2 SVAAGI. V lost 1 base, J lost 0 bases, and 8 bases stayed unmatched. The CDR3 region has the DNA TGTGCCAGCAGTTATTTACGCCAGGACAGGATGAACACTGAAGCTTTCTTT. Its translation: CASSYLRQDRMNTEAFF.

The genes are TRBV19 and TRBJ1-2; D remains unclear. The CDR3 has 16 residues. The germline CDR1 and CDR2 sequences are LNHDA and SQIVND (reference sequence). V lost 5 bases to trimming and J lost 0 bases, with 16 bases between them. The CDR3 loop is CASSSQVPQTNYGYTF. The DNA of the CDR3 is TGTGCCAGTAGTTCGCAGGTCCCCCAGACTAACTATGGCTACACCTTC. Complete variable domain (other parts from reference TRBV19 and TRBJ1-2): DGGITQSPKYLFRKEGQNVTLSCEQNLNHDAMYWYRQDPGQGLRLIYYSQIVNDFQKGDIAEGYSVSREKKESFPLTVTSAQKNPTAFYLCASSSQVPQTNYGYTFGSGTRLTVV.

The V and J genes are TRBV29-1 and TRBJ2-5; no definite D call. Deletions cut 4 bases from V and 2 bases from J, with 11 bases between. Germline assignment: CDR1 SQVTM and CDR2 ANQGSEA. The CDR3 is 13 amino acids. CDR3 residues: CSVVGGGQETQYF. The CDR3, as DNA: TGCAGCGTTGTTGGCGGCGGACAAGAGACCCAGTACTTC.

This clone was counted a single time. The rearrangement links TRBV6-2 or TRBV6-3 to TRBJ1-3; no definite D call. Trimming pared 0 bases from V and 2 bases from J, leaving 11 bases between. This CDR3 comprises 16 residues. From germline, CDR1 is MNHEY and CDR2 SVGEGT. The DNA of the CDR3 is TGTGCCAGCAGTTACTCCGACGTCCGGGCTGGAAACACCATATATTTT. It encodes CASSYSDVRAGNTIYF.

This clone is a singleton in its sample. The chain uses TRBV6-6 and TRBJ2-3; 10 positions match TRBD2. This CDR3 spans 19 amino acids. V trimming: 6 bases; J trimming: 0 bases; junction bases outside the gene matches: 15. Germline-derived CDR1 and CDR2 are MNHNY and SVGAGI (reference sequence). CDR3 sequence: CASSRTLAGDAISTDTQYF. The DNA of the CDR3 is TGTGCCAGCAGCCGAACCCTAGCGGGGGATGCGATTAGCACAGATACGCAGTATTTT.

The V and J genes are TRBV7-9 and TRBJ1-2; 9 nucleotides agree with TRBD1. V lost 3 bases and J lost 13; bases outside the gene matches: 6. This CDR3 has 12 residues. From germline, CDR1 is SEHNR and CDR2 FQNEAQ (reference sequence). The CDR3 sequence is CASSLPGQGSTF. In nucleotides, the CDR3 is TGTGCCAGCAGCTTGCCGGGACAGGGTTCCACCTTC.

The chain employs TRBV9 and TRBJ2-5, with TRBD2 matching 10 bases. This CDR3 region has 17 residues. V trimming: 0 bases; J trimming: 0 bases; junction bases outside the gene matches: 5. Per the germline V gene, CDR1 is SGDLS and CDR2 is YYNGEE. The CDR3 is CASSVGNSGGNQETQYF. The CDR3 DNA is TGTGCCAGCAGCGTAGGAAATAGCGGGGGGAACCAAGAGACCCAGTACTTC.

The chain links TRBV5-5 to TRBJ1-3; 8 nucleotides align to TRBD1. Looked up from germline, CDR1 is SGHKS and CDR2 is YYEKEE (reference sequence). The CDR3 extends over 14 amino acids. The junction had 4 bases not matched to a gene; V was cut back by 0 bases and J by 8 bases. The CDR3 DNA reads TGTGCCAGCAGCTTGGGACAGGGGACAGACACCATATATTTT. Amino acids: CASSLGQGTDTIYF.

The chain recombines TRBV6-1 with TRBJ2-4; 9 bases agree with TRBD1. Trimming took 3 bases from V and 9 from J; bases not matched to a gene: 6. The V gene's germline CDR1 is MNHNS and CDR2 SASEGT. The CDR3 length is 14 residues. CDR3 loop: CASSDGTGRSIQYF. For the CDR3, the DNA is TGTGCCAGCAGTGATGGGACAGGGCGGAGCATTCAGTACTTC.